The clone carrying this T cell receptor (beta chain) showed up just once. This entry belongs to a study of Graves' ophthalmopathy and Graves' hyperthyroidism. None of the included patients had other autoimmune diseases, uncontrolled infections, pregnancy or lactation, as these led to exclusion. Amplifying from RNA transcripts, the study obtained TCR beta CDR3 regions. The workflow started with a first-round RT-PCR run with HTBI primers and then moved on to a second-round multiplex PCR. In TCRdb, the multiplex PCR reads were re-called with MiXCR into one record per CDR3 protein. The sample consists of about 740,000 distinct CDR3 sequences, 40% of them appearing once. V gave up 6 bases and J gave up 5 bases; unmatched junction bases: 14. The CDR3 length is 17 residues. The V gene's germline CDR1 is MGHDK and CDR2 SYGVNS.

V usage is TRBV25-1 and J usage is TRBJ2-2; 8 bases line up with TRBD1. What was sequenced was peripheral blood. This sequence originates from an adult man with Graves' ophthalmopathy. The CDR3: CASSPDAQGAGTGELFF. The CDR3, as DNA: TGTGCCAGCAGCCCAGATGCGCAGGGGGCTGGAACCGGGGAGCTGTTTTTT.